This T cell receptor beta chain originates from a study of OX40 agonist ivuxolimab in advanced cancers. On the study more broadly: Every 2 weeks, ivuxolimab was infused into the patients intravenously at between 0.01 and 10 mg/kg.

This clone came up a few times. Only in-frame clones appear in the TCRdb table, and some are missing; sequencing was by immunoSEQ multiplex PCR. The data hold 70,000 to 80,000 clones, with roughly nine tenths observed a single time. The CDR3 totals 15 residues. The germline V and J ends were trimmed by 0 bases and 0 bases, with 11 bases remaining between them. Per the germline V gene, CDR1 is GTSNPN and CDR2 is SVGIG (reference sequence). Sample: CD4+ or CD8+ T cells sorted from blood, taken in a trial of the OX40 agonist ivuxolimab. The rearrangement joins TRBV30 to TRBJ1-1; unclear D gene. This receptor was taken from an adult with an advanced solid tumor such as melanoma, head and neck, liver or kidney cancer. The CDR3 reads CAWSVGGEMNTEAFF. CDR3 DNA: TGTGCCTGGAGTGTCGGCGGAGAGATGAACACTGAAGCTTTCTTT. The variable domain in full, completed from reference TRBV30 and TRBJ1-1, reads SQTIHQWPATLVQPVGSPLSLECTVEGTSNPNLYWYRQAAGRGLQLLFYSVGIGQISSEVPQNLSASRPQDRQFILSSKKLLLSDSGFYLCAWSVGGEMNTEAFFGQGTRLTVV.